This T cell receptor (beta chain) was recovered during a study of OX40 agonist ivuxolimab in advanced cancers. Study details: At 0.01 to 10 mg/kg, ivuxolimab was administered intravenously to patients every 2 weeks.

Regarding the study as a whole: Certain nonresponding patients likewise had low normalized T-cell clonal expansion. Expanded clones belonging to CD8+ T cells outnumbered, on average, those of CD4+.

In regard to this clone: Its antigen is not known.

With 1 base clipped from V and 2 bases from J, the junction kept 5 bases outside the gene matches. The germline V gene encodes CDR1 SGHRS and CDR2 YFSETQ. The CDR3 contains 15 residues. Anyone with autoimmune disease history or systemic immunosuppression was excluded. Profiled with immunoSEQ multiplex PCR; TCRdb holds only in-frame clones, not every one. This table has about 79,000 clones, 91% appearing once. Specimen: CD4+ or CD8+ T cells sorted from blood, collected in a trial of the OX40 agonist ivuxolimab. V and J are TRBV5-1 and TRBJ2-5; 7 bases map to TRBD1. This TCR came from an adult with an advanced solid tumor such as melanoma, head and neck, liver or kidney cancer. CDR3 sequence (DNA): TGCGCCAGCAGCTTGACCGGGACAGCACAAGAGACCCAGTACTTC. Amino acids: CASSLTGTAQETQYF.